These 32 T cell receptor beta chains originate from one sample sequenced in a study of CD8+ T cells in alopecia areata. RNA was isolated and reverse transcribed to cDNA, the sequencing template. TCRdb's table, derived via immunoSEQ multiplex PCR, lists solely in-frame clones and lacks some. Of 90,000 or so clones in the sample, around 47% were seen once. Stated treatment: oral pan-JAK inhibitor, 5-10 mg twice daily. The sequenced sample was CD8+ T cells sorted from blood, obtained at week 24, from a patient treated with tofacitinib. Receptors originate from a human donor with alopecia areata.

V gene TRBV9 combines with J gene TRBJ1-5, with 8 bases that match TRBD1. Germline CDR1 and CDR2: SGDLS and YYNGEE. CDR3 size: 15 residues. V shed 4 bases and J 2 bases; nucleotides not matched to a gene: 5. This CDR3 reads CASSPGQGGNQPQHF. CDR3 DNA sequence: TGTGCCAGCAGCCCCGGACAGGGTGGCAATCAGCCCCAGCATTTT.

The chain combines TRBV6-4 with TRBJ2-3; TRBD2 is a possible D gene (5 bases). Germline V CDR1 and CDR2: MRHNA, SNTAGT. This CDR3 has 14 residues. The V end lost 0 bases, the J end lost 1 base, and 5 bases lay between the germline ends. CDR3: CASSDSRGTDTQYF. Written as DNA, the CDR3 is TGTGCCAGCAGTGACTCGCGGGGCACAGATACGCAGTATTTT.

The DNA of the CDR3 is TGTGCCAGTAGTGAAGAGAATCAGCCCCAGCATTTT. This sequence encodes CASSEENQPQHF. V is TRBV19 and J is TRBJ1-5; no clear D gene. CDR3 length equals 12 residues. V dropped 5 bases and J dropped 4 bases, with 6 bases sitting between them. Germline V gene data show CDR1 as LNHDA and CDR2 as SQIVND (reference sequence). The entire variable domain, with the rest obtained from reference TRBV19 and TRBJ1-5, is as follows: DGGITQSPKYLFRKEGQNVTLSCEQNLNHDAMYWYRQDPGQGLRLIYYSQIVNDFQKGDIAEGYSVSREKKESFPLTVTSAQKNPTAFYLCASSEENQPQHFGDGTRLSIL.

This clone was seen a handful of times. The chain combines TRBV19 with TRBJ2-7; TRBD2 agrees at 7 bases. This CDR3 region has 12 residues. The V gene end was trimmed by 10 bases and the J gene end by 7 bases; junction bases not matched to a gene: 10. CDR1 LNHDA and CDR2 SQIVND come from the germline V gene (reference sequence). CDR3 nucleotide sequence: TGTGCCATTTCGGGAGGAGGGGAAGAGCAGTACTTC. The encoded protein is CAISGGGEEQYF. The variable domain in full, completed from reference TRBV19 and TRBJ2-7, reads DGGITQSPKYLFRKEGQNVTLSCEQNLNHDAMYWYRQDPGQGLRLIYYSQIVNDFQKGDIAEGYSVSREKKESFPLTVTSAQKNPTAFYLCAISGGGEEQYFGPGTRLTVT.

The rearrangement uses TRBV14 and TRBJ1-1; D is possibly TRBD1 (5 bases). This CDR3 is 13 amino acids long. V was cut by 8 bases and J by 4 bases, with 14 bases left in between. Germline-derived CDR1 and CDR2 are SGHDN and FVKESK. In DNA, the CDR3 is TGTGCCAGCGCTTTTGGGGCGGGCACTGAAGCTTTCTTT. This translates into CASAFGAGTEAFF.

The chain joins TRBV5-1 to TRBJ1-2; TRBD1 aligns across 8 bases. The V and J ends lost 4 bases and 3 bases, in that order; junction bases with no gene match: 8. The germline CDR1 and CDR2 sequences are SGHRS and YFSETQ. The CDR3 has 15 residues. The CDR3: CASSLDRAIHYGYTF. CDR3 DNA: TGCGCCAGCAGCCTGGACAGGGCAATCCACTATGGCTACACCTTC. Full variable domain (remainder filled in from reference TRBV5-1 and TRBJ1-2): KAGVTQTPRYLIKTRGQQVTLSCSPISGHRSVSWYQQTPGQGLQFLFEYFSETQRNKGNFPGRFSGRQFSNSRSEMNVSTLELGDSALYLCASSLDRAIHYGYTFGSGTRLTVV.

This chain joins TRBV29-1 and TRBJ2-1; 9 bases line up with TRBD2. The CDR3 runs to 14 residues. The germline V gene has CDR1 SQVTM and CDR2 ANQGSEA. The V segment lost 6 bases and the J segment 4 bases; nucleotides outside the gene matches: 7. The chain's CDR3 is CSVGGTSSYNEQFF. The DNA of the CDR3 is TGCAGCGTAGGGGGGACTAGCTCTTACAATGAGCAGTTCTTC.

This clone was detected a few times. The chain couples TRBV29-1 to TRBJ2-3; 7 bases align to TRBD2. The ends lost 6 bases at V and 2 bases at J; junction bases unmatched: 8. CDR1 and CDR2 (germline): SQVTM, ANQGSEA. The CDR3 covers 14 residues. The CDR3 bases are TGCAGCGTCCACCTAGCGGAGGCCACAGATACGCAGTATTTT. Amino acids: CSVHLAEATDTQYF.

The V call is TRBV2, the J call TRBJ1-5, with D possibly being TRBD1 (5 bases). CDR1 SNHLY and CDR2 FYNNEI come from the germline V gene. Trimming pared 8 bases from V and 1 base from J, leaving 15 bases between. The CDR3 runs to 15 residues. This CDR3 is CASSGAGFSNQPQHF. The DNA for the CDR3 is TGTGCCAGCTCTGGGGCAGGGTTCAGCAATCAGCCCCAGCATTTT.

The chain links TRBV6-5 to TRBJ2-2, with D uncertain. Trimming left V 6 bases short and J 7 bases short, with 3 bases between. This CDR3 comprises 10 residues. The V gene's germline CDR1 is MNHEY and CDR2 SVGAGI. The CDR3: CASRGGELFF. Here the CDR3 DNA reads TGTGCCAGCAGGGGCGGGGAGCTGTTTTTT.

The rearrangement links TRBV4-1 to TRBJ1-1; TRBD1 might be the D (5 bases). The CDR3 runs 13 residues. From germline, CDR1 is MGHRA and CDR2 YSYEKL. Trimming took 6 bases from V and 8 from J, leaving 16 bases between them. The CDR3 region is CASSSNRGKEAFF. CDR3 sequence (DNA): TGCGCCAGCAGTTCCAACCGGGGGAAGGAAGCTTTCTTT.

The CDR3, as DNA: TGTGCCAGTAGTATCGAGGGGAACACTGAAGCTTTCTTT. The encoded protein is CASSIEGNTEAFF. The chain is built from TRBV19 and TRBJ1-1; no clear D gene. CDR1 and CDR2 from the germline V gene are LNHDA and SQIVND (reference sequence). V lost 3 bases to trimming and J lost 1 base, with 6 bases between them. The CDR3 loop spans 13 amino acids.

This clone was detected ten times or more. The J gene is TRBJ2-1, the V gene TRBV4-3, with 11 bases that match TRBD2. Germline V gives CDR1 LGHNA, CDR2 YSLEER. The J segment lost 4 bases and the V segment lost 5 bases, leaving 7 bases of the junction unmatched. The CDR3 sequence is 16 residues long. The CDR3 spells CASSSSTSGNYNEQFF. DNA for the CDR3: TGCGCCAGCAGCTCCTCGACTAGCGGGAATTACAATGAGCAGTTCTTC.

The chain employs TRBV6-1 and TRBJ2-1; 8 bases line up with TRBD1. Germline CDR1 MNHNS, CDR2 SASEGT. V gave up 3 bases and J gave up 8 bases; unmatched junction bases: 15. The CDR3 spans 17 residues. The CDR3 reads CASSESYGATGGDEQFF. CDR3 nucleotides: TGTGCCAGCAGTGAGTCGTATGGCGCTACAGGGGGTGATGAGCAGTTCTTC.

V is TRBV29-1 and J is TRBJ2-3, with TRBD2 identical over 7 bases. Per germline, CDR1 SQVTM and CDR2 ANQGSEA. This CDR3 contains 15 residues. V lost 3 bases to trimming and J lost 2 bases; unmatched junction nucleotides: 8. CDR3 residues: CSVDLGGRTTDTQYF. The CDR3 bases are TGCAGCGTTGATCTGGGCGGGAGAACCACAGATACGCAGTATTTT.

This rearrangement joins TRBV6-1 to TRBJ2-7; 8 nucleotides match TRBD1. The J segment lost 0 bases and the V segment lost 2 bases, leaving 3 bases of the junction unmatched. CDR3 size: 15 residues. Germline V CDR1 and CDR2: MNHNS, SASEGT. The CDR3 nucleotides read TGTGCCAGCAGTGAATGGACAGGGAGCTCCTACGAGCAGTACTTC. It yields the protein CASSEWTGSSYEQYF.

The J gene is TRBJ2-1, the V gene TRBV14; either TRBD1 or TRBD2 may supply D (5 bases each). This CDR3 comprises 18 residues. Germline V gene data show CDR1 as SGHDN and CDR2 as FVKESK. Trimming removed 5 bases at V and 7 bases at J, with 27 bases between. CDR3 sequence reads: CASSLLVGDLKTRNEQFF. CDR3 in DNA: TGTGCCAGCAGCTTACTAGTCGGGGACCTCAAAACGAGGAATGAGCAGTTCTTC.

The chain couples TRBV9 to TRBJ2-5; 8 positions match TRBD1. This CDR3 comprises 16 residues. The germline V gene encodes CDR1 SGDLS and CDR2 YYNGEE. The ends lost 3 bases at V and 1 base at J; junction bases unmatched: 8. CDR3: CASSALGGTGQETQYF. The CDR3 DNA is TGTGCCAGCAGCGCCCTTGGGGGGACAGGCCAAGAGACCCAGTACTTC.

The genes are TRBV10-3 and TRBJ2-1; 9 bases fit TRBD2. This CDR3 comprises 16 residues. The trim removed 0 bases at V and 4 bases at J, leaving 4 bases unmatched. Germline V gene sequence: CDR1 ENHRY, CDR2 SYGVKD. CDR3 in DNA: TGTGCCATCAGTGAGTCGTCTAGCGGGATATACAATGAGCAGTTCTTC. This gives the protein CAISESSSGIYNEQFF.

This clone was found a few times. This rearrangement joins TRBV7-9 to TRBJ2-3; D perhaps matches TRBD1 (5 bases). Deletions cut 1 base from V and 2 bases from J, with 13 bases between. Per the germline V gene, CDR1 is SEHNR and CDR2 is FQNEAQ (reference sequence). CDR3 size: 16 residues. The DNA of the CDR3 is TGTGCCAGCAGCTTAGGAGGATGGACAATCACAGATACGCAGTATTTT. It encodes CASSLGGWTITDTQYF.

The V gene is TRBV7-2, the J gene TRBJ2-1, with 8 positions matching TRBD1. The CDR3 has 18 amino acids. Germline assignment: CDR1 SGHTA and CDR2 FQGNSA. V lost 5 bases, J lost 6 bases, and 18 bases stayed unmatched. The CDR3: CASSHRTSTDRVGNEQFF. In nucleotides, the CDR3 is TGTGCCAGCAGCCACCGAACGTCAACGGACAGGGTAGGCAATGAGCAGTTCTTC.

In its sample, this clone was seen a few times. The V gene is TRBV7-8, the J gene TRBJ1-5; no definite D call. V lost 2 bases, J lost 4 bases, and 12 bases lay in between. Germline V lookup: CDR1 SGHVS, CDR2 FQNEAQ. This CDR3 contains 15 residues. The CDR3: CASSLRNLANQPQHF. CDR3 DNA: TGTGCCAGCAGCTTAAGGAACTTGGCTAATCAGCCCCAGCATTTT.

The J gene is TRBJ2-3, the V gene TRBV15; 11 bases are shared with TRBD1. The germline gives CDR1 LNHNV, CDR2 YYDKDF (reference sequence). The trim removed 4 bases at V and 3 bases at J, leaving 6 bases unmatched. This CDR3 has 16 residues. The CDR3 spells CATSTLDRGPTDTQYF. CDR3 nucleotide sequence: TGTGCCACCAGCACCTTGGACAGGGGGCCGACAGATACGCAGTATTTT.

This clone was counted only a few times. The chain combines TRBV29-1 with TRBJ2-5; 8 nucleotides agree with TRBD1. Germline CDR1 SQVTM, CDR2 ANQGSEA. Trimming cost V 7 bases and J 5 bases; bases outside gene matches: 21. The CDR3 covers 17 residues. Here the CDR3 reads CSARQGRDGGNEETQYF. The CDR3 DNA reads TGCAGCGCCAGACAGGGGCGTGATGGGGGTAATGAGGAGACCCAGTACTTC.

This clone came up a few times. The V and J genes are TRBV2 and TRBJ1-5; D is unclear. Germline values: CDR1 SNHLY, CDR2 FYNNEI. The CDR3 consists of 13 residues. Trimming removed 3 bases at V and 7 bases at J, with 10 bases between. Written as DNA, the CDR3 is TGTGCCAGCAGTGATCGGGTCAACCAGCCCCAGCATTTT. Protein: CASSDRVNQPQHF.

The V call is TRBV4-1, the J call TRBJ2-5, with D tentatively TRBD1 or TRBD2 (5 bases each). The germline CDR1 and CDR2 sequences are MGHRA and YSYEKL. The CDR3 totals 18 residues. V gave up 2 bases and J gave up 1 base, with 20 bases separating them. CDR3 nucleotide sequence: TGCGCCAGCAGCCAATCTGCCGGGGCACGGGGCAGCCAAGAGACCCAGTACTTC. This gives the protein CASSQSAGARGSQETQYF.

Only a few counts were recorded for this clone. V gene TRBV4-2 combines with J gene TRBJ2-3; D is ambiguous. V was shortened by 0 bases and J by 3 bases, with 10 bases between the two germline ends. The CDR3 contains 15 residues. CDR1 is LGHNA and CDR2 is YNFKEQ in the germline V gene. CDR3 region: CASSQERRGTDTQYF. CDR3 DNA: TGTGCCAGCAGCCAAGAGAGGCGCGGTACAGATACGCAGTATTTT.

In this sample, this clone turned up a few times. The genes are TRBV30 and TRBJ2-7; D ambiguous. Germline CDR1 is GTSNPN and CDR2 is SVGIG (reference sequence). Trimming stripped 2 bases from V and 3 bases from J, with 11 bases between. This CDR3 is built from 13 residues. The CDR3: CAWSSSTNYEQYF. Here the CDR3 DNA reads TGTGCCTGGAGTTCATCAACCAACTACGAGCAGTACTTC.

This chain links TRBV5-1 with TRBJ1-2; D may be TRBD1 (5 bases). The germline CDR1 and CDR2 sequences are SGHRS and YFSETQ. The CDR3 contains 15 residues. Trimming took off 5 bases at V and 6 bases at J, with 20 bases between the two ends. The CDR3 DNA reads as TGCGCCAGCAGACAGCCGGGGCTACCAGGCGATGGCTACACCTTC. This encodes CASRQPGLPGDGYTF.

The CDR3 coding sequence is TGCAGCGTTGAAATTCGGTCGGGGGCTTTCTTT. Protein sequence: CSVEIRSGAFF. The gene calls are TRBV29-1 and TRBJ1-1; D uncertain. Per germline, CDR1 SQVTM and CDR2 ANQGSEA. The CDR3 is 11 residues long. V was trimmed by 2 bases and J by 11 bases, leaving 12 bases between them.

The chain combines TRBV4-1 with TRBJ1-2; 7 nucleotides agree with TRBD1. This CDR3 is 13 amino acids long. J was trimmed by 4 bases and V by 1 base; bases with no gene match: 0. Per germline, CDR1 MGHRA and CDR2 YSYEKL. CDR3 residues: CASSQGQGYGYTF. In nucleotides, the CDR3 is TGCGCCAGCAGCCAAGGACAGGGCTATGGCTACACCTTC.

V gene TRBV19 combines with J gene TRBJ2-1, with 11 bases matching TRBD1. Germline lookup yields CDR1 LNHDA and CDR2 SQIVND (reference sequence). Trimming removed 0 bases from V and 8 bases from J; junction bases left unmatched: 6. There are 16 residues in the CDR3. CDR3 DNA sequence: TGTGCCAGTAGTATAGATCGGGACAGGGGGTTCGATGAGCAGTTCTTC. Encoded protein: CASSIDRDRGFDEQFF.